Below are 17 T cell receptor beta chains sequenced from a single sample in a study of identical twins. TCRdb reprocessed the 5' RACE reads with MiXCR, giving one entry per CDR3 protein. This table has 310,000 or so distinct CDR3 sequences, 8% to 9% appearing once. These records were also assigned to another study, of yellow fever vaccine responses in identical twins.

The sequenced sample was memory (CD45RO+) T cells sorted from blood. These receptors originate from a woman under 30 in good health.

This clonotype turned up a few times. CDR3 protein: CASSTGGSFTGELFF. The DNA of the CDR3 is TGTGCCAGCAGTACGGGGGGGAGCTTCACCGGGGAGCTGTTTTTT. This chain connects TRBV6-2 or TRBV6-3 to TRBJ2-2, with 8 bases that match TRBD2. The trim removed 5 bases at V and 4 bases at J, leaving 6 bases unmatched. CDR1 and CDR2 (germline): MNHEY, SVGEGT. The CDR3 length is 15 residues.

This clonotype appeared a few times. The chain links TRBV12-3 or TRBV12-4 to TRBJ1-6; D not resolved. The V and J ends lost 3 bases and 7 bases respectively, with 4 bases between them. This CDR3 contains 12 residues. This chain's CDR3 is CASSFENSPLHF. DNA of the CDR3: TGTGCCAGCAGTTTCGAGAATTCACCCCTCCACTTT.

This clonotype was counted a few times. The rearrangement links TRBV9 to TRBJ1-5, with D unresolved. This CDR3 has 14 amino acids. The germline V gene encodes CDR1 SGDLS and CDR2 YYNGEE. V was cut by 0 bases and J by 3 bases, with 7 bases left in between. This CDR3 reads CASSVGENNQPQHF. The CDR3 coding sequence is TGTGCCAGCAGCGTAGGAGAGAACAATCAGCCCCAGCATTTT.

The chain is built from TRBV27 and TRBJ2-2; perhaps TRBD1 as D (6 bases). Trimming stripped 0 bases from V and 5 bases from J, with 13 bases between. CDR1 and CDR2 (germline): MNHEY, SMNVEV (reference sequence). This CDR3 has 16 amino acids. The CDR3, as DNA: TGTGCCAGCAGTTTATCGAGAACAGGGCCAACCGGGGAGCTGTTTTTT. Amino acid sequence: CASSLSRTGPTGELFF.

V is TRBV28 and J is TRBJ2-7; D possibly corresponds to TRBD1 (6 bases). Germline lookup yields CDR1 MDHEN and CDR2 SYDVKM. The CDR3 consists of 13 residues. The germline V and J ends were trimmed by 3 bases and 6 bases, with 12 bases remaining between them. The CDR3 DNA reads as TGTGCCAGCAGTTTGAGGGGGTCTAGCGAGCAGTACGTC. Protein: CASSLRGSSEQYV.

V usage is TRBV10-3 and J usage is TRBJ1-3; TRBD1 is a possible D gene (5 bases). Trimming pared 2 bases from V and 0 bases from J, leaving 17 bases between. Germline V gene sequence: CDR1 ENHRY, CDR2 SYGVKD. The CDR3 is made up of 18 amino acids. CDR3 residues: CAISETGGQEVSGNTIYF. The CDR3 DNA reads as TGTGCCATCAGTGAGACAGGAGGTCAAGAGGTCTCTGGAAACACCATATATTTT.

This clonotype was counted between two and nine times. This CDR3 reads CAITPTLDEQFF. CDR3 nucleotide sequence: TGTGCCATCACTCCGACATTGGATGAGCAGTTCTTC. This chain joins TRBV10-3 and TRBJ2-1; D unresolved. Germline CDR1 is ENHRY and CDR2 is SYGVKD. CDR3 length: 12 residues. Deletions cut 7 bases from V and 8 bases from J, with 12 bases between.

This clonotype occurred many times. This sequence joins TRBV7-6 and TRBJ2-5, with D perhaps matching TRBD2 (6 bases). Trimming left V 4 bases short and J 4 bases short, with 10 bases between. CDR3 length: 13 amino acids. Germline loops: CDR1 SGHVS, CDR2 FNYEAQ. Here the CDR3 reads CASSSAGIETQYF. CDR3 coding DNA: TGTGCCAGCAGCTCCGCGGGAATAGAGACCCAGTACTTC.

The chain carries TRBV3-1 and TRBJ2-5; 9 nucleotides agree with TRBD1. Germline lookup yields CDR1 LGHDT and CDR2 YNNKEL (reference sequence). V lost 4 bases, J lost 2 bases, and 5 bases stayed unmatched. The CDR3 runs to 15 residues. CDR3 DNA sequence: TGTGCCAGCAGCCCGTTAGGGACAGGGCAAGAGACCCAGTACTTC. This gives the protein CASSPLGTGQETQYF.

Many counts were recorded for this clonotype. The CDR3 region has the DNA TGTGCCAGCAGCTTAGACGGGGGGAAAAACAATGAGCAGTTCTTC. Its protein is CASSLDGGKNNEQFF. J is TRBJ2-1 and V is TRBV7-9; 7 bases match TRBD2. This CDR3 has 15 amino acids. Germline V gene lookup returns CDR1 SEHNR and CDR2 FQNEAQ (reference sequence). V shed 1 base and J 5 bases; nucleotides not matched to a gene: 5.

The chain joins TRBV6-2 or TRBV6-3 to TRBJ2-3, with a possible D match to TRBD2 (7 bases). CDR3 length: 15 residues. CDR1 MNHEY and CDR2 SVGEGT come from the germline V gene. V was trimmed by 2 bases and J by 4 bases, leaving 13 bases between them. DNA of the CDR3: TGTGCCAGCAGTTACGGGCGCGGGGGCGCAGATACGCAGTATTTT. This codes for CASSYGRGGADTQYF.

This clonotype showed up just a few times. The chain is built from TRBV5-5 and TRBJ1-6; no firm D call. The CDR3 is 17 residues long. The V gene lost 2 bases and the J gene lost 2 bases, with 14 bases spanning the gap. CDR1 and CDR2 from the germline V gene are SGHKS and YYEKEE (reference sequence). CDR3 loop: CASSFSPDLAYNSPLHF. The CDR3 DNA reads TGTGCCAGCAGCTTCTCTCCCGACTTGGCCTATAATTCACCCCTCCACTTT.

This sequence joins TRBV27 and TRBJ2-7; 8 nucleotides line up with TRBD1. Germline V gives CDR1 MNHEY, CDR2 SMNVEV (reference sequence). V dropped 5 bases and J dropped 3; count of bases not matched to a gene: 18. The CDR3 is made up of 18 amino acids. The CDR3 spells CASSPLTPSRDRGYEQYF. The CDR3 DNA reads TGTGCCAGCAGTCCCCTGACCCCATCGAGAGACAGGGGCTACGAGCAGTACTTC.

The V call is TRBV28, the J call TRBJ2-7; TRBD1 aligns across 8 bases. CDR3 length equals 13 residues. Germline CDR1 is MDHEN and CDR2 is SYDVKM. Trimming at V came to 5 bases and at J to 5 bases, leaving 5 bases not matched to a gene. The CDR3 protein is CASSPSDRDEQYV. Written as DNA, the CDR3 is TGTGCCAGCAGTCCTTCGGACAGGGACGAGCAGTACGTC.

This clonotype was recorded a few times. The chain uses TRBV12-3 or TRBV12-4 and TRBJ1-4; 10 nucleotides line up with TRBD1. V shed 6 bases and J 7 bases; nucleotides not matched to a gene: 5. The CDR3 length is 14 residues. CDR3 sequence (DNA): TGTGCCAGCAGACAGACAGGGGGCGGTGAAAAACTGTTTTTT. It yields the protein CASRQTGGGEKLFF.

V gene TRBV20-1 combines with J gene TRBJ1-6; 10 bases are a match to TRBD1. Per germline, CDR1 DFQATT and CDR2 SNEGSKA (reference sequence). With 3 bases clipped from V and 9 bases from J, the junction kept 8 bases outside the gene matches. The CDR3 consists of 15 residues. This CDR3 reads CSASLEDRGSSPLHF. In DNA, the CDR3 is TGCAGTGCTAGTCTGGAGGACAGGGGGTCTTCACCCCTCCACTTT.

This clonotype was picked up many times. The rearrangement uses TRBV12-5 and TRBJ2-4, with 10 bases fitting TRBD1. CDR1 and CDR2 from the germline V gene are LGHNT and FRNRAP. CDR3 length equals 16 residues. With V trimmed by 5 bases and J by 0 bases, 4 bases remained unmatched. This CDR3 is CASGQGQGRAKNIQYF. The CDR3 DNA reads TGTGCTAGTGGTCAGGGACAGGGGAGAGCCAAAAACATTCAGTACTTC.